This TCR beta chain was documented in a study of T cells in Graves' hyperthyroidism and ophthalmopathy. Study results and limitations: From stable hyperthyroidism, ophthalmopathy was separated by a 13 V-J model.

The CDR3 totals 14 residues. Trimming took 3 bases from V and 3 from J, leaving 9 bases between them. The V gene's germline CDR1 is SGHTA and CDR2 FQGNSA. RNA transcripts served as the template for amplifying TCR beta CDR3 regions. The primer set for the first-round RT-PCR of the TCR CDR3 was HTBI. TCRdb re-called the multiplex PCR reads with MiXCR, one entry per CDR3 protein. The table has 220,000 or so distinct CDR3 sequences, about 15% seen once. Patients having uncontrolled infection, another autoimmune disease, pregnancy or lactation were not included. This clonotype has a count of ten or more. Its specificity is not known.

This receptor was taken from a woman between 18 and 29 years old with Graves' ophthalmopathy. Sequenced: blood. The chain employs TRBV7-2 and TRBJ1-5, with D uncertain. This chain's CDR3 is CASSLPGNNQPQHF. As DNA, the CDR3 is TGTGCCAGCAGCTTGCCCGGGAACAATCAGCCCCAGCATTTT.